Listed below are T cell receptor beta chains from one sample, sequenced in a study of radiation and T cells in renal cell carcinoma. Assay used: immunoSEQ multiplex PCR; TCRdb lists only in-frame clones, some missing. The profile covers 100,000 to 150,000 clones, with around 80% appearing a single time and around 6.1% taken by the ten largest. The sequencing here drew on blood, taken from a patient whose treatment included radiotherapy and nephrectomy. Receptors originate from a man aged 45 to 65 with renal cell carcinoma. Both conserved end residues are part of each CDR3. A D gene is named only where the DNA matches it firmly. Clone size is given for some rows only: seen once, a few or many times, or a class if the clone is expanded.

cdr3_length: 14; d_call: NA; clone_size: NA; v_call: TRBV6-5; j_call: TRBJ1-2; cdr3_nt: TGTGCCAGCAGTACCCTGAGGGGGGCCGACGGCTACACCTTC; cdr3_aa: CASSTLRGADGYTF
cdr3_length: 17; d_call: TRBD2; clone_size: once; v_call: TRBV18; j_call: TRBJ2-7; cdr3_nt: TGTGCCAGCTCAGAACGTGGACTAGCGGGAGGGTTCTCCGAGCAGTACTTC; cdr3_aa: CASSERGLAGGFSEQYF
cdr3_length: 13; d_call: NA; clone_size: NA; v_call: TRBV6-1; j_call: TRBJ1-2; cdr3_nt: TGTGCCAGCAGTCCCCTCCGGGGCCTAATTTACACCTTC; cdr3_aa: CASSPLRGLIYTF
cdr3_length: 14; d_call: NA; clone_size: NA; v_call: TRBV5-1; j_call: TRBJ2-5; cdr3_nt: TGCGCCAGCAGCACCACAGGTTGGGGGGAGACTCAGTACTTC; cdr3_aa: CASSTTGWGETQYF
cdr3_length: 15; d_call: NA; clone_size: NA; v_call: TRBV11-3; j_call: TRBJ1-1; cdr3_nt: TGTGCCAGCAGTCCAGGCCAGGGGCGGATCACTGAAGCTTTCTTT; cdr3_aa: CASSPGQGRITEAFF
cdr3_length: 14; d_call: TRBD1; clone_size: NA; v_call: TRBV10-3; j_call: TRBJ2-3; cdr3_nt: TGTGCCATCAGCGGGGACAGGTACACAGATACGCAGTATTTT; cdr3_aa: CAISGDRYTDTQYF
cdr3_length: 14; d_call: NA; clone_size: few; v_call: TRBV2; j_call: TRBJ1-5; cdr3_nt: TGTGCCAGCAGTGGTGACACTAGCAATCAGCCCCAGCATTTT; cdr3_aa: CASSGDTSNQPQHF
cdr3_length: 15; d_call: TRBD2; clone_size: NA; v_call: TRBV5-5; j_call: TRBJ2-5; cdr3_nt: TGTGCCAGCAGCTTGTTTTGGACTAGCGGTGACGACCAGTACTTC; cdr3_aa: CASSLFWTSGDDQYF
cdr3_length: 12; d_call: NA; clone_size: NA; v_call: TRBV6-6; j_call: TRBJ2-1; cdr3_nt: TGTGCCAGCAGACCTACCTACAATGAGCAGTTCTTC; cdr3_aa: CASRPTYNEQFF
cdr3_length: 14; d_call: TRBD1; clone_size: NA; v_call: TRBV7-2; j_call: TRBJ1-4; cdr3_nt: TGTGCCAGCAGCCTCGGACAGGGGGCCGAAAAACTGTTTTTT; cdr3_aa: CASSLGQGAEKLFF
cdr3_length: 15; d_call: NA; clone_size: NA; v_call: TRBV21-1; j_call: TRBJ2-7; cdr3_nt: TGTGCCAGCAGCAAAGGAGAGGAGGGGGTATACGAGCAGTACTTC; cdr3_aa: CASSKGEEGVYEQYF
cdr3_length: 12; d_call: NA; clone_size: NA; v_call: TRBV28; j_call: TRBJ2-7; cdr3_nt: TGTGCCAGCAGTTACAGACCCTACGAGCAGTACTTC; cdr3_aa: CASSYRPYEQYF
cdr3_length: 14; d_call: TRBD1; clone_size: NA; v_call: TRBV5-5; j_call: TRBJ1-4; cdr3_nt: TGTGCCAGCAGCACGGGACAGCCTAATGAAAAACTGTTTTTT; cdr3_aa: CASSTGQPNEKLFF
cdr3_length: 17; d_call: TRBD2; clone_size: NA; v_call: TRBV11-1; j_call: TRBJ2-5; cdr3_nt: TGTGCCAGCAGCTTACTAGCGGGGGCCCTCAACCAAGAGACCCAGTACTTC; cdr3_aa: CASSLLAGALNQETQYF
cdr3_length: 15; d_call: NA; clone_size: NA; v_call: TRBV7-2; j_call: TRBJ1-1; cdr3_nt: TGTGCCAGCAGCTTGCGCCCGGTTTCGAGCACTGAAGCTTTCTTT; cdr3_aa: CASSLRPVSSTEAFF
cdr3_length: 15; d_call: NA; clone_size: NA; v_call: TRBV9; j_call: TRBJ2-7; cdr3_nt: TGTGCCAGCAGCCCAACAGTCCTGCGATCCTACGAGCAGTACTTC; cdr3_aa: CASSPTVLRSYEQYF
cdr3_length: 14; d_call: NA; clone_size: NA; v_call: TRBV30; j_call: TRBJ2-1; cdr3_nt: TGTGCCTGGAGTGTTTTTTTCGGGGTCGATGAGCAGTTCTTC; cdr3_aa: CAWSVFFGVDEQFF
cdr3_length: 14; d_call: NA; clone_size: few; v_call: TRBV10-3; j_call: TRBJ2-5; cdr3_nt: TGTGCCATCAGTGACAGATCCCTGCTGGAGACCCAGTACTTC; cdr3_aa: CAISDRSLLETQYF
cdr3_length: 14; d_call: NA; clone_size: NA; v_call: TRBV18; j_call: TRBJ2-7; cdr3_nt: TGTGCCAGCTCACCACCGGGCCTACCATACGAGCAGTACTTC; cdr3_aa: CASSPPGLPYEQYF
cdr3_length: 13; d_call: NA; clone_size: NA; v_call: TRBV7-2; j_call: TRBJ2-1; cdr3_nt: TGTGCCAGCAGCTTAGCGGGGAACAATGAGCAGTTCTTC; cdr3_aa: CASSLAGNNEQFF
cdr3_length: 14; d_call: NA; clone_size: NA; v_call: TRBV9; j_call: TRBJ2-7; cdr3_nt: TGTGCCAGCAGCGTACGGGCTGTTGACTACGAGCAGTACTTC; cdr3_aa: CASSVRAVDYEQYF
cdr3_length: 14; d_call: NA; clone_size: NA; v_call: TRBV4-1; j_call: TRBJ2-7; cdr3_nt: TGCGCCAGCAGCCCCAGACCTGAGAGACACGAGCAGTACTTC; cdr3_aa: CASSPRPERHEQYF
cdr3_length: 15; d_call: NA; clone_size: NA; v_call: TRBV5-1; j_call: TRBJ2-2; cdr3_nt: TGCGCCAGCAGCTTGGGGGCCGACAACACCGGGGAGCTGTTTTTT; cdr3_aa: CASSLGADNTGELFF
cdr3_length: 16; d_call: NA; clone_size: NA; v_call: TRBV19; j_call: TRBJ2-2; cdr3_nt: TGTGCCAGTAGTGGGGGGGCGGCACAGAACACCGGGGAGCTGTTTTTT; cdr3_aa: CASSGGAAQNTGELFF
cdr3_length: 14; d_call: NA; clone_size: NA; v_call: TRBV7-6; j_call: TRBJ1-2; cdr3_nt: TGTGCCAGCAGTCTCCCCCTAGGGAGGGGCGGCTACACCTTC; cdr3_aa: CASSLPLGRGGYTF
cdr3_length: 16; d_call: TRBD1; clone_size: once; v_call: TRBV5-6; j_call: TRBJ1-4; cdr3_nt: TGTGCCAGCAGCTTGACGGGACAGTATACTAATGAAAAACTGTTTTTT; cdr3_aa: CASSLTGQYTNEKLFF
cdr3_length: 15; d_call: TRBD2; clone_size: NA; v_call: TRBV15; j_call: TRBJ2-7; cdr3_nt: TGTGCCACCGGGACTAGCGGGATGAGGTCCTACGAGCAGTACTTC; cdr3_aa: CATGTSGMRSYEQYF
cdr3_length: 10; d_call: NA; clone_size: NA; v_call: TRBV6-5; j_call: TRBJ1-1; cdr3_nt: TGTGCCAGCAGTTTAGGTGAAGCTTTCTTT; cdr3_aa: CASSLGEAFF
cdr3_length: 15; d_call: NA; clone_size: few; v_call: TRBV5-4; j_call: TRBJ1-5; cdr3_nt: TGTGCCAGCAGCGATAGCAGGGTGTTAAATCAGCCCCAGCATTTT; cdr3_aa: CASSDSRVLNQPQHF